The clone carrying this T cell receptor beta chain has at least ten counts. No antigen is known for it. The CDR3 runs to 11 residues. V lost 7 bases and J 6 bases, leaving 9 bases between the germline ends. Germline V lookup: CDR1 MNHEY, CDR2 SVGAGI. The sample belongs to a study of blood T cells in healthy people across ages. Points from the study as a whole: TCR beta diversity, measured per million T cells, fell in a roughly linear way with age.

A sample-barcoded 5' primer and a J-beta primer mix were used in a second PCR of roughly 7 to 11 cycles. TCRdb analysed the 5' RACE reads with MiXCR anew, one entry per CDR3 protein. The table includes 900,000 to 950,000 distinct CDR3 sequences, roughly 29% detected once. Peripheral blood from each donor was collected in a volume of 8 to 10 milliliters. These data were likewise used in another study, on T cells of mothers and their children. That paper notes: At 1.5 ug per 15 ul, all of the extracted RNA went into cDNA synthesis.

This rearrangement joins TRBV6-5 to TRBJ1-2; D is undetermined. This clonotype was sampled from a woman in her forties in good health. Sequencing was done on a sample of blood. CDR3 loop: CASTNGDGYTF. The CDR3 nucleotides read TGTGCCAGCACCAATGGGGATGGCTACACCTTC.